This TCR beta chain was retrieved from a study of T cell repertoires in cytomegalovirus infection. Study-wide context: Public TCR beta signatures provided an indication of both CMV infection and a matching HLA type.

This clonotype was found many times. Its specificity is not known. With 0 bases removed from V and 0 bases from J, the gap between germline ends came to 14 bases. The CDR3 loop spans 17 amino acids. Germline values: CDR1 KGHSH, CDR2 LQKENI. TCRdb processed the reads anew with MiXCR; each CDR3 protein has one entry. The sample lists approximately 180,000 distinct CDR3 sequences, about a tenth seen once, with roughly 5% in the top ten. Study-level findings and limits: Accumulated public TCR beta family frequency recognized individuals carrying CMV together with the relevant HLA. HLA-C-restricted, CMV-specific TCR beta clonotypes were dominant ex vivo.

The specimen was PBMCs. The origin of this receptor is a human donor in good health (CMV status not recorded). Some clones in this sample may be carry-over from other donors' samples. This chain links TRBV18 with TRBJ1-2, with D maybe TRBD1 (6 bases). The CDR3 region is CASSPPSFGDTNYGYTF. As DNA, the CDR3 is TGTGCCAGCTCACCACCTTCGTTCGGGGACACTAACTATGGCTACACCTTC.